This TCR beta chain comes out of a study of control samples from healthy donors and cancer patients. The V and J ends lost 5 bases and 2 bases respectively, with 13 bases between them. CDR1 and CDR2 from the germline V gene are SEHNR and FQNEAQ (reference sequence). The CDR3 consists of 15 residues. TCRdb keeps only in-frame clones here, not all; method: immunoSEQ multiplex PCR. Among under 150,000 clones listed, 87% were seen once. The rearrangement links TRBV7-9 to TRBJ1-5, with D unclear. The sample was blood. This receptor was identified in a man aged 40-50 years in good health. CDR3 residues: CASSKDTHGNQPQHF. CDR3 in DNA: TGTGCCAGCAGCAAAGACACTCATGGCAATCAGCCCCAGCATTTT.